The clone carrying this T cell receptor (beta chain) showed up many times. What it binds is not known. An oligonucleotide containing a UMI was ligated to the 3' end of TCR cDNA. Input was about 1 to 1,100 ng of DNase-treated total RNA without cell sorting. The SP2 primer and nested alpha and beta constant region primers amplified ligated cDNA in four rounds. TCRdb ran MiXCR on the 5' RACE reads and lists one entry per CDR3 protein. Of about 62,000 distinct CDR3 sequences in the sample, approximately 8% were seen once. This sample was included in a study of naive and memory T cell subsets. Study-wide results and caveats: TCR transcript changes with activation or differentiation may affect this RNA method.

CDR3 length: 16 residues. V shed 1 base, J shed 0 bases, and the junction held 3 bases outside the gene matches. Germline values: CDR1 LNHNV, CDR2 YYDKDF (reference sequence). This receptor was identified in a female donor in good health. This rearrangement joins TRBV15 to TRBJ1-3; 7 bases line up with TRBD1. CDR3 bases: TGTGCCACCAGCAGAGCAGGGGGTCCCTCTGGAAACACCATATATTTT. Protein: CATSRAGGPSGNTIYF.